This paragraph reports one TCR beta chain. This entry is derived from a study of blood T cell repertoires in COVID-19. TCRdb's table, derived via immunoSEQ multiplex PCR, lists solely in-frame clones and lacks some. The sample consists of 180,000 or so clones, 89% of them appearing once. The CDR3 extends over 14 amino acids. Germline lookup yields CDR1 SGHKS and CDR2 YYEKEE (reference sequence). V lost 2 bases, J lost 6 bases, and 11 bases lay in between. Ages ranged from 18 to 89 years, with residence in fewer than 25 US areas. This chain joins TRBV5-5 and TRBJ2-2; tentative D call: TRBD2 (6 bases). Material: PBMCs or T cells enriched from blood (not recorded which). This TCR was sampled from a middle-aged woman with acute COVID-19. The CDR3 protein is CASSFDGGPGELFF. As DNA, the CDR3 is TGTGCCAGCAGCTTTGACGGGGGACCCGGGGAGCTGTTTTTT.